This paragraph reports one TCR beta chain. No cognate antigen has been identified for it. There are no base qualities to consult, and no much larger clone falls within one base. TCR beta repertoires were profiled from peripheral blood of roughly 13 young patients with multiple sclerosis to demonstrate the VDJtools post-analysis software. The multiple sclerosis patients were children and adolescents between roughly 6 and 17 years of age. This entry comes from a study of post-analysis software for immune sequencing data (dated by TCRdb to the mid-2010s). Regarding the complete study: Relapsing-remitting, secondary progressive and progressive-relapsing multiple sclerosis were recorded as disease courses, and subtype annotation was lacking for some patients. Patient repertoires were compared against some twelve previously published healthy control repertoires from donors aged roughly 6 to 26 years. A subset of samples was prepared in parallel using single-end sample barcoding, then pooled and co-amplified after Illumina adapter ligation. What the authors observed across the whole study: When samples were clustered directly using the F measure, samples prepared in the same batch co-clustered strongly, which prompted a batch-effect correction. About 5 TRBV segments, including TRBV5-6, TRBV5-1 and TRBV20-1, were significantly more frequent in patients than controls. Normalized Chao1 diversity was significantly lower in multiple sclerosis patients than controls, suggesting substantial peripheral T-cell clonal expansion. The control group was slightly older than the multiple sclerosis patient group.

The CDR3, cysteine through phenylalanine, is 18 amino acids long. Only CDR3 DNA is held: 54 bases, read in frame from base 1. Reading the germline V gene (reference sequence) gives CDR1 DFQATT and CDR2 SNEGSKA. For this chain, trimming is 1 base at the V end and 3 bases at the J end, and the number of junction bases without a gene match is 8. The library relied on PCR. Sequencing took place on an Illumina HiSeq 2500. Unique molecular identifiers were incorporated into TCR beta cDNA libraries to reduce PCR and sequencing biases. Approximately 500,000 cDNA molecules were obtained for every 1 to 10 million input T cells, so each molecule roughly corresponded to one T cell. The same protocol used for the earlier healthy control dataset was applied to prepare and sequence the patient libraries. Within a given batch, samples were prepared together, multiplexed and sequenced on the same HiSeq lane. The original methods were these. Raw barcoded reads were processed with MIGEC, and single-read molecular identifier groups were discarded before consensus assembly and CDR3 extraction. VDJtools was used for post-analysis of the clonotype tables, and diversity was normalized by down-sampling every dataset to the size of the smallest sample. In repertoire overlap clustering, CDR3 amino acid sequences, but not nucleotide sequences, were matched to correct batch-related cross-sample contamination. TCRdb took the public reads, trimmed them with fastp at Q25, ran MiXCR for clone calling and kept in-frame beta chains. Every CDR3 protein is listed once, alongside the most common genes and DNA of its rows. TCRdb's processing, not the study's, gives the V and J calls here. The sample table lists about 770,000 distinct CDR3 sequences, more than 45% of them with a count of one. The top ten clones comprise 4.9% of the sample.

Sequencing used blood. The TCR comes from a girl between 5 and 17 years old with multiple sclerosis. Recombination joined TRBV20-1 with TRBJ2-1; 14 central nucleotides agree with TRBD2. The CDR3 amino acid sequence is: CSARGLAGGFGDYNEQFF. The DNA sequence is given as TGCAGTGCTAGAGGACTAGCGGGAGGGTTTGGTGACTACAATGAGCAGTTCTTC.